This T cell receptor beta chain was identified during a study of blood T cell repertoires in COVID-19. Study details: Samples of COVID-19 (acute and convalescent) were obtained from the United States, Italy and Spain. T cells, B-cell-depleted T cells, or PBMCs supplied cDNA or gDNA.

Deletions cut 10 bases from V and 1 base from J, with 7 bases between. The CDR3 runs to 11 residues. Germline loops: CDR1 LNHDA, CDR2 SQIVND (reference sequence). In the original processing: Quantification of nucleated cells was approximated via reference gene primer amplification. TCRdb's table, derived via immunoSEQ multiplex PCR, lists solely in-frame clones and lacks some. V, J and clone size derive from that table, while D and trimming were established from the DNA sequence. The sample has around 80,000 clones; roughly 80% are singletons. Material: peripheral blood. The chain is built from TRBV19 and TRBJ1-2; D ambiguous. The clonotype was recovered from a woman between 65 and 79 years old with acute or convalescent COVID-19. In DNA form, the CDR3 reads TGTGCCACCAGACTTAACTATGGCTACACCTTC. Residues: CATRLNYGYTF.